This passage covers 21 T cell receptor beta chains from one sample sequenced in a study of neurological immune-mediated disorders (dated by TCRdb to the late 2010s). Libraries were built with 5' RACE. Sequencing was performed on an Illumina HiSeq 2500. The public sequencing data were trimmed at Q25 with fastp and processed into clonotypes with MiXCR by TCRdb, which kept only in-frame beta chains. One record per CDR3 amino acid sequence lists the most common genes and DNA. Present in this sample are 70,000 to 95,000 distinct CDR3 sequences, roughly 15% of which were seen just once. The ten biggest clones cover 15% of the sample. Sequencing input: PBMCs. Receptors originate from a woman aged 40 to 50 in good health.

This clonotype was counted only a few times. A much larger clone sits a single nucleotide away, making a read error possible. The rearrangement joins TRBV29-1 to TRBJ2-3; 8 bases agree with TRBD1. CDR3 length: 16 residues. The V segment lost 5 bases and the J segment 0 bases; nucleotides outside the gene matches: 10. Germline CDR1 SQVTM, CDR2 ANQGSEA. CDR3 sequence: CSVYPQDRVSTDTQYF. As DNA, the CDR3 is TGCAGCGTTTACCCCCAGGACAGGGTTAGCACAGATACGCAGTATTTT.

This clonotype was counted many times. The chain employs TRBV29-1 and TRBJ2-5, with TRBD2 matching over 7 bases. Looked up from germline, CDR1 is SQVTM and CDR2 is ANQGSEA. The junction had 6 bases not matched to a gene; V was cut back by 2 bases and J by 3 bases. The CDR3 loop spans 14 amino acids. The CDR3 DNA reads TGCAGCGTTGAACGGTCTAGCGGTAAAGAGACCCAGTACTTC. Translation: CSVERSSGKETQYF.

A remark on this clonotype: This may be a read error: a much more frequent sequence differs by one nucleotide. The genes are TRBV29-1 and TRBJ2-5; no clear D. The CDR3 runs to 12 residues. Germline V gene lookup returns CDR1 SQVTM and CDR2 ANQGSEA. CDR3 sequence: CSVRVLEENQYF. The CDR3 nucleotides read TGCAGCGTCCGAGTTTTGGAAGAGAACCAGTACTTC.

This clonotype appeared many times. Given the absence of the conserved phenylalanine or tryptophan at the CDR3 end, a read error is likely. The DNA is omitted, as the CDR3 cannot be located on it reliably, and the CDR3 follows TCRdb's listing. The rearrangement links TRBV27 to TRBJ1-4. From germline, CDR1 is MNHEY and CDR2 SMNVEV (reference sequence). The CDR3 extends over 10 residues, inclusive of both ends. This CDR3 is CASSHRGELV.

The chain joins TRBV5-1 to TRBJ2-4, with D uncertain. Germline-derived CDR1 and CDR2 are SGHRS and YFSETQ. The ends were cut back, 3 bases at V and 6 bases at J, with 13 bases in the middle. This CDR3 region has 14 residues. The CDR3 DNA sequence: TGCGCCAGCAGCTCCGAACCGGGCTTAAACATTCAGTACTTC. The encoded protein is CASSSEPGLNIQYF.

This clonotype has ten or more counts. The J gene is TRBJ1-5, the V gene TRBV6-2 or TRBV6-3, with 8 positions matching TRBD1. The CDR3 consists of 16 residues. Germline values: CDR1 MNHEY, CDR2 SVGEGT. J lost 6 bases, V lost 5 bases, and 12 bases had no gene match. CDR3 residues: CASSDTTGEGSQPQHF. CDR3 sequence (DNA): TGTGCCAGCAGTGACACGACAGGGGAGGGATCTCAGCCCCAGCATTTT.

V and J are TRBV20-1 and TRBJ2-3; 8 bases line up with TRBD2. In germline, CDR1 is DFQATT, CDR2 SNEGSKA (reference sequence). CDR3 size: 14 residues. After removal of 4 bases from V and 4 bases from J, the junction contained 7 bases not matched to a gene. The CDR3 DNA is TGCAGTGCTAACGGGGGGGTCGGCGCAGATACGCAGTATTTT. Amino acid sequence: CSANGGVGADTQYF.

Note on this clonotype: A much more abundant neighbour one base away suggests this may be a read error. This chain links TRBV4-3 with TRBJ1-6; D may be TRBD1 (6 bases). V lost 0 bases and J 14 bases, leaving 14 bases between the germline ends. There are 14 residues in the CDR3. CDR1 and CDR2 (germline): LGHNA, YSLEER. CDR3: CASSQDQTGTSLHF. The CDR3 DNA follows: TGCGCCAGCAGCCAAGACCAAACAGGGACATCCCTCCACTTT.

This clonotype was counted at least ten times. The chain is built from TRBV20-1 and TRBJ2-5; D is unresolved. The CDR3 loop spans 12 amino acids. The germline V gene encodes CDR1 DFQATT and CDR2 SNEGSKA (reference sequence). V dropped 6 bases and J dropped 5 bases, with 13 bases sitting between them. The chain's CDR3 is CSASIRWETQYF. The DNA of the CDR3 is TGCAGTGCCTCCATACGATGGGAGACCCAGTACTTC.

This clonotype was seen repeatedly, ten times or more. This chain links TRBV12-5 with TRBJ1-1; weak D call: TRBD1 (6 bases). V was cut by 1 base and J by 1 base, with 13 bases left in between. The germline V gene encodes CDR1 LGHNT and CDR2 FRNRAP. The length of the CDR3 is 16 residues. CDR3 DNA sequence: TGTGCTAGTGGTTTGGCTCGGCGGACAGAGAACACTGAAGCTTTCTTT. As protein: CASGLARRTENTEAFF.

This clonotype was recorded at least ten times. The V and J genes are TRBV20-1 and TRBJ2-3; the D call may be TRBD1 or TRBD2 (5 bases each). Germline CDR1 is DFQATT and CDR2 is SNEGSKA (reference sequence). V lost 3 bases and J lost 6, with 13 bases in between. The CDR3 is 13 amino acids. The CDR3 loop is CSASFGTGDTQYF. In DNA form, the CDR3 reads TGCAGTGCTAGCTTTGGGACCGGGGATACGCAGTATTTT.

V and J are TRBV25-1 and TRBJ2-7; TRBD1 aligns across 7 bases. J was trimmed by 2 bases and V by 2 bases; bases with no gene match: 3. Germline-derived CDR1 and CDR2 are MGHDK and SYGVNS. This CDR3 has 14 amino acids. The CDR3 bases are TGTGCCAGCAGTGAAACAGGGGCAACCTACGAGCAGTACTTC. The encoded protein is CASSETGATYEQYF.

Ten or more counts support this clonotype. V and J are TRBV2 and TRBJ2-5; D may be TRBD2 (6 bases). V lost 5 bases, J lost 1 base, and 17 bases lay in between. This CDR3 is built from 16 residues. Per the germline V gene, CDR1 is SNHLY and CDR2 is FYNNEI. CDR3: CASSPPPGLLQETQYF. The CDR3 DNA reads as TGTGCCAGCAGTCCACCCCCGGGACTCCTCCAAGAGACCCAGTACTTC.

The sample holds many counts of this clonotype. This chain connects TRBV6-2 or TRBV6-3 to TRBJ2-1, with a possible D match to TRBD2 (7 bases). The CDR3 consists of 14 residues. CDR1 is MNHEY and CDR2 is SVGEGT in the germline V gene. With 8 bases removed from V and 7 bases from J, the gap between germline ends came to 18 bases. The CDR3 nucleotides are TGTGCCAGCCGTCGGGACGGGGGGCAGAATGAGCAGTTCTTC. Protein: CASRRDGGQNEQFF.

This clonotype was seen many times. This chain connects TRBV20-1 to TRBJ2-5; a weak D match, TRBD1 (6 bases). Germline V gene data show CDR1 as DFQATT and CDR2 as SNEGSKA (reference sequence). V was pared by 3 bases and J by 7 bases, with 15 bases between. There are 13 residues in the CDR3. CDR3 amino acids: CSASKTGWGTQYF. The CDR3 DNA follows: TGCAGTGCTAGTAAAACAGGGTGGGGGACCCAGTACTTC.

This clonotype was observed at least ten times. This chain joins TRBV12-3 or TRBV12-4 and TRBJ2-1; tentatively, D is TRBD2 (5 bases). V lost 2 bases to trimming and J lost 8 bases, with 13 bases between them. The CDR3 runs 14 residues. The CDR3 here is CASSLYSGGDEQFF. In nucleotides, the CDR3 is TGTGCCAGCAGTTTATACAGTGGAGGTGATGAGCAGTTCTTC.

Concerning this clonotype: This may arise from a read error, as a much more abundant clone is one base away. This chain connects TRBV29-1 to TRBJ2-1, with D tentatively TRBD1 (5 bases). The V gene's germline CDR1 is SQVTM and CDR2 ANQGSEA. CDR3 length: 11 residues. The V end was cut by 8 bases, the J end by 15 bases, with 20 bases between. The CDR3 coding sequence is TGCAGCCCTTACAGGCCTCCATCACTGTTCTTC. Its protein product is CSPYRPPSLFF.

This clonotype was seen at least ten times. The CDR3 spells CSASGIPSTTDTQYF. The CDR3 coding sequence is TGCAGTGCTTCCGGGATCCCGAGTACTACAGATACGCAGTATTTT. The rearrangement uses TRBV20-1 and TRBJ2-3; D is possibly TRBD2 (5 bases). CDR1 DFQATT and CDR2 SNEGSKA come from the germline V gene (reference sequence). This CDR3 contains 15 residues. V lost 5 bases and J lost 3, with 18 bases in between.

This clonotype is a singleton in its sample. The chain uses TRBV12-3 or TRBV12-4 and TRBJ1-1; D perhaps matches TRBD1 (5 bases). The CDR3 loop spans 13 amino acids. Deletions cut 8 bases from V and 1 base from J, with 11 bases between. This CDR3 reads CASPRGGNTEAFF. The CDR3, as DNA: TGTGCCAGCCCTAGGGGTGGGAACACTGAAGCTTTCTTT.

This clonotype has ten or more counts. The V call is TRBV27, the J call TRBJ2-5; TRBD1 agrees at 8 bases. Trimming took 5 bases from V and 3 from J; bases not matched to a gene: 14. The CDR3 length is 17 residues. Germline V CDR1 and CDR2: MNHEY, SMNVEV (reference sequence). The CDR3 DNA reads as TGTGCCAGCAGTCGCCTGACGAAGACAGGGGCCGAAGAGACCCAGTACTTC. Its protein is CASSRLTKTGAEETQYF.

This clonotype was found many times. The chain is built from TRBV7-2 and TRBJ2-2, with 8 nucleotides matching TRBD2. CDR1 and CDR2 (germline): SGHTA, FQGNSA. CDR3 length: 17 residues. Trimming removed 5 bases from V and 3 bases from J; junction bases left unmatched: 11. The CDR3 spells CASSVPPGTSYTGELFF. The CDR3 DNA is TGTGCCAGCAGCGTACCCCCCGGGACTAGTTACACCGGGGAGCTGTTTTTT.